A selection of T cell receptor beta chains follows, all from one sample in a study of cytomegalovirus exposure and HLA in healthy donors. Assay: immunoSEQ multiplex PCR; the TCRdb copy retains only in-frame clones and omits some. The sample records 120,000 to 150,000 clones, 73% being singletons. The sample was PBMCs. The source of these receptors is a woman aged 18-29 years in good health and CMV-seronegative. CDR3s include the opening cysteine and the closing phenylalanine or tryptophan. Each record gives: CDR3 protein, CDR3 DNA, CDR3 length, J gene, V gene, D gene, clone size. A D gene is named only where the DNA matches it firmly. Where a row states a size, it is once, few, many or the class of an expanded clone; other rows omit it.

cdr3_aa: CSVEAGGNQPQHF
cdr3_nt: TGCAGCGTGGAAGCGGGGGGCAATCAGCCCCAGCATTTT
cdr3_length: 13
j_call: TRBJ1-5
v_call: TRBV29-1
d_call: NA
clone_size: NA

cdr3_aa: CASSGSFTEAFF
cdr3_nt: TGTGCCAGCAGTGGTTCCTTCACTGAAGCTTTCTTT
cdr3_length: 12
j_call: TRBJ1-1
v_call: TRBV25-1
d_call: NA
clone_size: NA

cdr3_aa: CASSPTNIAGELFF
cdr3_nt: TGTGCCAGCAGCCCGACTAATATCGCCGGGGAGCTGTTTTTT
cdr3_length: 14
j_call: TRBJ2-2
v_call: TRBV7-6
d_call: NA
clone_size: NA

cdr3_aa: CASSRTGLYGYTF
cdr3_nt: TGTGCCAGCAGCCGGACAGGGCTTTATGGCTACACCTTC
cdr3_length: 13
j_call: TRBJ1-2
v_call: TRBV9
d_call: TRBD1
clone_size: NA

cdr3_aa: CASSLSTAMNEKLFF
cdr3_nt: TGTGCCAGCAGCCTGTCGACAGCTATGAATGAAAAACTGTTTTTT
cdr3_length: 15
j_call: TRBJ1-4
v_call: TRBV5-4
d_call: NA
clone_size: NA

cdr3_aa: CASSYWDREIF
cdr3_nt: TGTGCCAGCAGTTACTGGGACAGGGAGATCTTC
cdr3_length: 11
j_call: TRBJ2-1
v_call: TRBV6-5
d_call: TRBD1
clone_size: NA

cdr3_aa: CASSWGRDTGELFF
cdr3_nt: TGTGCCAGCAGTTGGGGGAGGGACACCGGGGAGCTGTTTTTT
cdr3_length: 14
j_call: TRBJ2-2
v_call: TRBV27
d_call: TRBD2
clone_size: NA

cdr3_aa: CASKRRTGEQFF
cdr3_nt: TGTGCCAGCAAGAGGAGGACGGGGGAGCAGTTCTTC
cdr3_length: 12
j_call: TRBJ2-1
v_call: TRBV7-2
d_call: NA
clone_size: NA

cdr3_aa: CASSRNGQENEQFF
cdr3_nt: TGTGCCAGCTCACGGAACGGACAGGAAAATGAGCAGTTCTTC
cdr3_length: 14
j_call: TRBJ2-1
v_call: TRBV18
d_call: TRBD1
clone_size: few

cdr3_aa: CAISPGTSGRGTDTQYF
cdr3_nt: TGTGCCATCAGCCCCGGGACTAGCGGGAGAGGCACAGATACGCAGTATTTT
cdr3_length: 17
j_call: TRBJ2-3
v_call: TRBV10-3
d_call: TRBD2
clone_size: few

cdr3_aa: CSARDTRQFF
cdr3_nt: TGCAGTGCTAGAGATACGAGGCAGTTCTTC
cdr3_length: 10
j_call: TRBJ2-1
v_call: TRBV20-1
d_call: NA
clone_size: NA

cdr3_aa: CASSLDGVQETQYF
cdr3_nt: TGTGCCAGCAGCTTAGACGGGGTCCAAGAGACCCAGTACTTC
cdr3_length: 14
j_call: TRBJ2-5
v_call: TRBV7-2
d_call: NA
clone_size: NA

cdr3_aa: CASSLAFIALNRGNEQFF
cdr3_nt: TGTGCCAGCAGCTTGGCTTTTATAGCGCTCAATCGAGGCAATGAGCAGTTCTTC
cdr3_length: 18
j_call: TRBJ2-1
v_call: TRBV5-6
d_call: NA
clone_size: NA

cdr3_aa: CASSPFKGVSNEKLFF
cdr3_nt: TGTGCCAGCAGTCCATTTAAAGGGGTATCTAATGAAAAACTGTTTTTT
cdr3_length: 16
j_call: TRBJ1-4
v_call: TRBV6-6
d_call: NA
clone_size: NA

cdr3_aa: CASSLDLGRNGYTF
cdr3_nt: TGTGCCAGCAGCTTGGATCTGGGGCGAAATGGCTACACCTTC
cdr3_length: 14
j_call: TRBJ1-2
v_call: TRBV5-8
d_call: NA
clone_size: NA

cdr3_aa: CASSYFSAGINSPLHF
cdr3_nt: TGTGCCAGCAGTTACTTTTCGGCAGGGATTAATTCACCCCTCCACTTT
cdr3_length: 16
j_call: TRBJ1-6
v_call: TRBV6-5
d_call: NA
clone_size: NA